The next 25 T cell receptor beta chains were all read from a single sample in a study of blood T cell repertoires in COVID-19. Repertoires were generated with immunoSEQ multiplex PCR, while TCRdb's copy carries only in-frame clones and drops some. The sample comprises 450,000 to 500,000 clones, approximately 85% of which are singletons, and approximately 2.9% rests with the top ten. Material for sequencing was peripheral blood. These receptors came from a human donor in a cohort sampled during active COVID-19.

The chain has TRBV18 and TRBJ1-5; D remains ambiguous. Deletions cut 6 bases from V and 4 bases from J, with 16 bases between. There are 15 residues in the CDR3. Germline CDR1 is KGHSH and CDR2 is LQKENI. For the CDR3, the DNA is TGTGCCAGCTCGCGGGGTCTGGCGGGGAATCAGCCCCAGCATTTT. Translation: CASSRGLAGNQPQHF.

V gene TRBV7-3 combines with J gene TRBJ2-3, with a weak D call TRBD2 (7 bases). The germline V and J ends were trimmed by 5 bases and 3 bases, with 15 bases remaining between them. This CDR3 is built from 15 residues. Germline loops: CDR1 SGHTA, CDR2 FQGTGA. The CDR3 DNA reads TGTGCCAGCAGCGGAGGACTAGGGGGAACAGATACGCAGTATTTT. Translated, it gives CASSGGLGGTDTQYF.

The chain couples TRBV7-2 to TRBJ2-1, with TRBD2 matching 14 bases. Germline lookup yields CDR1 SGHTA and CDR2 FQGNSA. CDR3 length equals 16 residues. The V gene end was trimmed by 1 base and the J gene end by 6 bases; junction bases not matched to a gene: 2. CDR3 residues: CASSLVGTSGSNEQFF. The CDR3 nucleotides are TGTGCCAGCAGCTTAGTGGGGACTAGCGGGAGCAATGAGCAGTTCTTC. Combining the CDR3 with reference TRBV7-2 and TRBJ2-1 gives the whole variable domain GAGVSQSPSNKVTEKGKDVELRCDPISGHTALYWYRQSLGQGLEFLIYFQGNSAPDKSGLPSDRFSAERTGGSVSTLTIQRTQQEDSAVYLCASSLVGTSGSNEQFFGPGTRLTVL.

Details on this clone: Other DNA sequences of this sample code for an identical CDR3. The rearrangement joins TRBV7-2 to TRBJ2-7; D not certain. With 2 bases removed from V and 0 bases from J, the gap between germline ends came to 8 bases. Germline V gives CDR1 SGHTA, CDR2 FQGNSA. The CDR3 consists of 14 residues. The CDR3 sequence is CASSLNPGSYEQYF. The CDR3 DNA reads as TGTGCCAGCAGCTTAAACCCCGGCTCCTACGAGCAGTACTTC. Full variable domain (missing parts from reference TRBV7-2 and TRBJ2-7): GAGVSQSPSNKVTEKGKDVELRCDPISGHTALYWYRQSLGQGLEFLIYFQGNSAPDKSGLPSDRFSAERTGGSVSTLTIQRTQQEDSAVYLCASSLNPGSYEQYFGPGTRLTVT.

CDR3 loop: CASSEFSSGRRNEQFF. The DNA for the CDR3 is TGCGCCAGCAGTGAGTTTTCTAGCGGGAGACGCAATGAGCAGTTCTTC. The V gene is TRBV10-2, the J gene TRBJ2-1, with 10 nucleotides matching TRBD2. The junction had 6 bases not matched to a gene; V was cut back by 1 base and J by 6 bases. The CDR3 contains 16 residues. The V gene's germline CDR1 is WSHSY and CDR2 SAAADI.

This chain uses TRBV7-3 with TRBJ2-3; TRBD2 matches 8 bases. CDR3 length equals 15 residues. Germline V gene sequence: CDR1 SGHTA, CDR2 FQGTGA. The J segment lost 6 bases and the V segment lost 4 bases, leaving 9 bases of the junction unmatched. CDR3: CASSSIAGQGDTQYF. CDR3 nucleotides: TGTGCCAGCAGCTCCATAGCGGGACAAGGGGATACGCAGTATTTT.

The rearrangement joins TRBV28 to TRBJ1-4; 7 positions agree with TRBD1. V gave up 3 bases and J gave up 5 bases; unmatched junction bases: 6. Germline assignment: CDR1 MDHEN and CDR2 SYDVKM. The CDR3 runs 15 residues. The CDR3 region is CASSFYRGVNEKLFF. The CDR3, as DNA: TGTGCCAGCAGTTTTTACAGGGGAGTCAATGAAAAACTGTTTTTT.

The chain couples TRBV3-1 (or the pseudogene TRBV3-2) to TRBJ2-1; unclear D gene. V lost 2 bases to trimming and J lost 2 bases, with 10 bases between them. CDR3 size: 15 residues. Per germline, CDR1 LGHDT and CDR2 YNNKEL (reference sequence). The CDR3: CASSQQVGTYNEQFF. CDR3 coding DNA: TGTGCCAGCAGCCAACAGGTCGGTACCTACAATGAGCAGTTCTTC.

The chain links TRBV9 to TRBJ2-4, with 8 positions matching TRBD2. The CDR3 is 17 residues long. The V segment lost 7 bases and the J segment 8 bases; nucleotides outside the gene matches: 20. The germline V gene encodes CDR1 SGDLS and CDR2 YYNGEE. CDR3 nucleotide sequence: TGTGCCAGCGCGGGCTTGGCGGGAGGAGGTACGGGGGACATTCAGTACTTC. Translated, it gives CASAGLAGGGTGDIQYF.

This chain joins TRBV3-1 (or the pseudogene TRBV3-2) and TRBJ2-1; 12 nucleotides line up with TRBD2. The germline CDR1 and CDR2 sequences are LGHDT and YNNKEL (reference sequence). CDR3 length equals 17 residues. V dropped 2 bases and J dropped 8; count of bases not matched to a gene: 10. This CDR3 reads CASSQTSGRSRVDEQFF. CDR3 DNA sequence: TGTGCCAGCAGCCAAACTAGCGGGAGGAGCCGGGTTGATGAGCAGTTCTTC.

J is TRBJ1-2 and V is TRBV28; tentatively, D is TRBD1 (6 bases). Trimming removed 3 bases from V and 8 bases from J, with 13 bases in between. The CDR3 sequence is 13 residues long. Germline CDR1 is MDHEN and CDR2 is SYDVKM. The CDR3 region is CASSLMGAEGYTF. The CDR3 DNA is TGTGCCAGCAGTTTGATGGGGGCTGAAGGCTACACCTTC.

The gene calls are TRBV3-1 (or the pseudogene TRBV3-2) and TRBJ1-2; D remains ambiguous. The CDR3 length is 15 residues. Germline CDR1 LGHDT, CDR2 YNNKEL (reference sequence). Trimming left V 0 bases short and J 8 bases short, with 16 bases between. CDR3 nucleotide sequence: TGTGCCAGCAGCCAAGACCGAGGACTGTTGGGGGGCTACACCTTC. Protein product: CASSQDRGLLGGYTF.

The chain recombines TRBV9 with TRBJ2-1, with 10 bases identical to TRBD2. V lost 0 bases and J lost 7; bases outside the gene matches: 7. The length of the CDR3 is 16 residues. Germline V gene sequence: CDR1 SGDLS, CDR2 YYNGEE. CDR3 in amino acids: CASSVATLAGVNEQFF. In DNA form, the CDR3 reads TGTGCCAGCAGCGTAGCTACCCTAGCGGGAGTAAATGAGCAGTTCTTC.

V usage is TRBV9 and J usage is TRBJ2-2, with 10 bases fitting TRBD2. With 0 bases clipped from V and 3 bases from J, the junction kept 8 bases outside the gene matches. Germline CDR1 is SGDLS and CDR2 is YYNGEE. The CDR3 has 18 amino acids. The CDR3 sequence is CASSVVDSGRTYTGELFF. The CDR3 DNA sequence: TGTGCCAGCAGCGTAGTTGATAGCGGGAGGACCTACACCGGGGAGCTGTTTTTT.

This chain links TRBV7-3 with TRBJ2-5, with D uncertain. The V end lost 0 bases, the J end lost 6 bases, and 8 bases lay between the germline ends. The CDR3 spans 13 residues. Germline V gene lookup returns CDR1 SGHTA and CDR2 FQGTGA. The CDR3 protein is CASSLTEEQTQYF. The CDR3 DNA is TGTGCCAGCAGCTTAACTGAAGAGCAGACCCAGTACTTC.

The chain is built from TRBV30 and TRBJ2-7; tentatively, D is TRBD2 (5 bases). Germline loops: CDR1 GTSNPN, CDR2 SVGIG (reference sequence). Trimming took off 0 bases at V and 3 bases at J, with 9 bases between the two ends. The CDR3 sequence is 13 residues long. CDR3 sequence (DNA): TGTGCCTGGAGTGTAGCGGAAAGCTACGAGCAGTACTTC. This codes for CAWSVAESYEQYF.

This clone was observed a few times. This sequence joins TRBV28 and TRBJ1-2; 7 nucleotides match TRBD1. V lost 5 bases to trimming and J lost 5 bases; unmatched junction nucleotides: 2. This CDR3 comprises 12 residues. Germline CDR1 is MDHEN and CDR2 is SYDVKM. CDR3 sequence: CASSAGQYGYTF. The CDR3 DNA reads as TGTGCCAGCAGTGCGGGACAGTATGGCTACACCTTC.

The chain combines TRBV7-9 with TRBJ2-7, with 7 bases lining up with TRBD2. Looked up from germline, CDR1 is SEHNR and CDR2 is FQNEAQ (reference sequence). Germline trimming cut 0 bases from V and 5 bases from J; bases unmatched to any gene: 7. This CDR3 comprises 15 residues. CDR3 DNA: TGTGCCAGCAGCTTAGCGGGAGGGCTGGCAAACGAGCAGTACTTC. Its protein is CASSLAGGLANEQYF. The full variable domain, completed using reference TRBV7-9 and TRBJ2-7, is DTGVSQNPRHKITKRGQNVTFRCDPISEHNRLYWYRQTLGQGPEFLTYFQNEAQLEKSRLLSDRFSAERPKGSFSTLEIQRTEQGDSAMYLCASSLAGGLANEQYFGPGTRLTVT.

CDR3 residues: CASSEVLASGGSGELFF. Written as DNA, the CDR3 is TGTGCCAGCAGTGAAGTTCTCGCTAGCGGGGGTTCCGGGGAGCTGTTTTTT. This chain joins TRBV6-1 and TRBJ2-2; 10 nucleotides align to TRBD2. The CDR3 length is 17 residues. The germline V gene encodes CDR1 MNHNS and CDR2 SASEGT. V gave up 1 base and J gave up 6 bases; unmatched junction bases: 8.

J is TRBJ1-4 and V is TRBV12-3 or TRBV12-4, with D perhaps matching TRBD1 (5 bases). Trimming pared 6 bases from V and 1 base from J, leaving 6 bases between. This CDR3 spans 13 amino acids. The CDR3 DNA reads as TGTGCCAGCAGGCAGGGAACTAATGAAAAACTGTTTTTT. This encodes CASRQGTNEKLFF.

This chain links TRBV27 with TRBJ2-3, with 11 bases matching TRBD2. This CDR3 region has 15 residues. Germline CDR1 and CDR2: MNHEY and SMNVEV (reference sequence). V was clipped by 2 bases and J by 4 bases; unmatched bases: 2. Written as DNA, the CDR3 is TGTGCCAGCAGTTTAAGACTAGCGGGACCAGATACGCAGTATTTT. It yields the protein CASSLRLAGPDTQYF.

The rearrangement links TRBV30 to TRBJ1-4; 7 nucleotides line up with TRBD1. The CDR3 is 13 residues long. Germline V gene data show CDR1 as GTSNPN and CDR2 as SVGIG (reference sequence). V trimming: 5 bases; J trimming: 8 bases; junction bases outside the gene matches: 8. The CDR3: CAWADRAGEKLFF. The CDR3 DNA reads TGTGCCTGGGCCGACAGGGCGGGAGAAAAACTGTTTTTT.

In this sample, this clone turned up once. This chain connects TRBV7-3 to TRBJ2-5; 8 bases agree with TRBD2. CDR3 size: 15 residues. Trimming at V came to 5 bases and at J to 5 bases, leaving 10 bases not matched to a gene. In germline, CDR1 is SGHTA, CDR2 FQGTGA. The CDR3 coding sequence is TGTGCCAGCAGCCCAGCCGGGACTAGGTGGGAGACCCAGTACTTC. Its translation: CASSPAGTRWETQYF.

This clone was counted once. This sequence joins TRBV19 and TRBJ2-2, with 11 bases aligning to TRBD2. V gave up 3 bases and J gave up 5 bases; unmatched junction bases: 2. The CDR3 spans 15 residues. The germline V gene has CDR1 LNHDA and CDR2 SQIVND (reference sequence). CDR3 DNA sequence: TGTGCCAGTAGTATTGCTAGCGGGAGGACCGGGGAGCTGTTTTTT. Translated: CASSIASGRTGELFF.

The chain links TRBV15 to TRBJ2-1, with a weak D call TRBD2 (5 bases). The CDR3 loop spans 12 amino acids. V was clipped by 6 bases and J by 3 bases, with 6 bases between them. Germline V lookup: CDR1 LNHNV, CDR2 YYDKDF (reference sequence). The CDR3 spells CATRGSYNEQFF. CDR3 coding DNA: TGTGCCACCAGGGGGAGCTACAATGAGCAGTTCTTC.